Sequencing of this T cell receptor beta chain was carried out in a study of CD8 T cells in Susac syndrome. Study-wide points: The authors acknowledged that their TCR sequencing and HLA analysis involved a relatively small number of individuals.

A few counts support this clonotype. Its antigen is not known. Both CD4+ and CD8+ T cells were negatively isolated, and TEMRA cells underwent FACS enrichment. It was with random hexamers that about 0.45 to 1 ug RNA was reverse transcribed. A multiplex approach, immunoSEQ multiplex PCR, amplified TCR beta CDR3 across 54 Vbeta and 13 Jbeta. TCRdb ran MiXCR on the immunoSEQ multiplex PCR reads and lists one entry per CDR3 protein. This sample has about 300,000 distinct CDR3 sequences; roughly nine tenths occur once, and the top ten carry more than 0.06%. Germline CDR1 reads MNHNS; CDR2 reads SASEGT. Trimming took off 6 bases at V and 3 bases at J, with 14 bases between the two ends. The CDR3 is 14 amino acids.

The chain recombines TRBV6-1 with TRBJ1-1; maybe TRBD1 (6 bases). Sequences were obtained from CD4+ T cells from PBMCs. The TCR was taken from a human donor with multiple sclerosis. CDR3 amino acids: CASRKRDTDTEAFF. CDR3 sequence (DNA): TGTGCCAGCAGGAAGAGGGACACTGACACTGAAGCTTTCTTT.